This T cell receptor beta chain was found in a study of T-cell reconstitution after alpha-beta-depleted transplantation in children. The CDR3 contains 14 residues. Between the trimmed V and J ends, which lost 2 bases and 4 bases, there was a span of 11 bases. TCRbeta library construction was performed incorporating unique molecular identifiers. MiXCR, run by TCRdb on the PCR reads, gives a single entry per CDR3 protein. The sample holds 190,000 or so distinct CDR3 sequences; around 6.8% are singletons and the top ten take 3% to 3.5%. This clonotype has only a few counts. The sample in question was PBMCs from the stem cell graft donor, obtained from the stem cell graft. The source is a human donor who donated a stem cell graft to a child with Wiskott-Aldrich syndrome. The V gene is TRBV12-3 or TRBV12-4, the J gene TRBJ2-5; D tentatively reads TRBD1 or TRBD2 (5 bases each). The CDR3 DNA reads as TGTGCCAGCAGTTTATCCGGGGCTTCAGAGACCCAGTACTTC. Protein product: CASSLSGASETQYF.